A selection of T cell receptor beta chains follows, all from one sample in a study of T cells in Graves' hyperthyroidism and ophthalmopathy. From the multiplex PCR reads, TCRdb called clonotypes with MiXCR, one entry per CDR3 protein. Of tens of thousands of distinct CDR3 sequences listed, roughly 50% are singletons. The sample consisted of peripheral blood or thyroid tissue (not recorded which). The receptors originated from a man younger than 35 with Graves' hyperthyroidism. CDR3s include the opening cysteine and the closing phenylalanine or tryptophan. A D gene is named only where the DNA matches it firmly. Clone sizes are given selectively: once, few, many, or a class where the clone is expanded.

TRBD1	TRBV20-1	-	TRBJ1-4	CSARAPGQGGEKLFF	TGCAGTGCTAGAGCCCCGGGACAGGGTGGGGAAAAACTGTTTTTT
-	TRBV5-5	-	TRBJ2-7	CASSPRFPGIYEQCF	TGTGCCAGCAGCCCAAGGTTTCCAGGGATTTATGAGCAGTGCTTC
-	TRBV6-6	many	TRBJ1-6	CASRAGGNNSPLHF	TGTGCCAGCAGGGCCGGGGGTAATAATTCACCCCTCCACTTT
TRBD1	TRBV5-1	-	TRBJ2-7	CASSLGGTGSFEQYF	TGCGCCAGCAGCTTGGGGGGGACAGGGTCGTTCGAGCAGTACTTC
-	TRBV18	once	TRBJ2-7	CASSPPQVYEQYF	TGTGCCAGCTCACCACCACAGGTCTACGAGCAGTACTTC
-	TRBV12-3/TRBV12-4	many	TRBJ1-3	CASRGKTVSGNTIYF	TGTGCCAGCAGGGGAAAGACAGTCTCTGGAAACACCATATATTTT
-	TRBV11-2	-	TRBJ2-2	CASSIGGNTGELFF	TGTGCCAGCAGCATAGGCGGAAACACCGGGGAGCTGTTTTTT
-	TRBV20-1	-	TRBJ2-5	CSANYRWGVGETQYF	TGCAGTGCCAACTACCGATGGGGGGTCGGAGAGACCCAGTACTTC
-	TRBV5-1	many	TRBJ2-2	CASSLYSRDTGELFF	TGCGCCAGCAGCCTTTATAGCCGCGACACCGGGGAGCTGTTTTTT
-	TRBV7-2	many	TRBJ2-5	CASSLFSAGQQETQYF	TGTGCCAGCAGCTTATTTAGCGCGGGACAGCAAGAGACCCAGTACTTC
TRBD2	TRBV7-8	many	TRBJ2-3	CASSMSGSGADTQYF	TGTGCCAGCAGCATGAGCGGGAGTGGAGCAGATACGCAGTATTTT
TRBD2	TRBV4-1	many	TRBJ2-2	CASSRLAGTGELFF	TGCGCCAGCAGCCGACTAGCGGGGACCGGGGAGCTGTTTTTT
-	TRBV7-6	-	TRBJ2-2	CASSADEGELFF	TGTGCCAGCAGCGCCGACGAAGGGGAGCTGTTTTTT
-	TRBV10-3	many	TRBJ2-3	CAINGGEHLGTDTQYF	TGTGCCATCAACGGGGGAGAGCATTTAGGCACAGATACGCAGTATTTT
TRBD1	TRBV15	-	TRBJ1-1	CATSRAKSGQLNTEAFF	TGTGCCACCAGCAGAGCAAAGTCGGGACAGCTGAACACTGAAGCTTTCTTT
TRBD1	TRBV9	-	TRBJ2-7	CASSVESGQGAGEQYF	TGTGCCAGCAGCGTAGAATCGGGACAGGGGGCGGGGGAGCAGTACTTC
TRBD1	TRBV2	few	TRBJ2-5	CASSEGQGVGWQETQYF	TGTGCCAGCAGTGAAGGACAGGGGGTAGGGTGGCAAGAGACCCAGTACTTC
-	TRBV2	few	TRBJ2-7	CASSEALRGYEQYF	TGTGCCAGCAGTGAAGCGCTTCGGGGGTACGAGCAGTACTTC
-	TRBV10-2	-	TRBJ2-5	CASTGTSQETQYF	TGCGCCAGCACAGGGACCTCACAAGAGACCCAGTACTTC
TRBD1	TRBV19	-	TRBJ2-2	CASSNPGQANTGELFF	TGTGCCAGTAGTAACCCGGGACAGGCGAACACCGGGGAGCTGTTTTTT
TRBD1	TRBV20-1	-	TRBJ1-2	CSAAGTANYGYTF	TGCAGCGCGGCCGGGACAGCTAACTATGGCTACACCTTC
TRBD1	TRBV11-3	-	TRBJ1-5	CASSPGGGTESKPQHF	TGTGCCAGCAGCCCAGGGGGCGGGACGGAGTCTAAGCCCCAGCATTTT
TRBD1	TRBV6-1	many	TRBJ2-6	CASGTGGANVLTF	TGTGCCAGCGGGACAGGTGGGGCCAACGTCCTGACTTTC